The 30 T cell receptor beta chains reported below all come from one sample, sequenced in a study of control samples from healthy donors and cancer patients. Measured with immunoSEQ multiplex PCR; TCRdb has only the in-frame clones, and not every one. The data show 70,000 to 85,000 clones, 75% to 95% seen once. The sequenced material came from blood. The receptors derive from a man in his fifties in good health.

V gene TRBV7-2 combines with J gene TRBJ2-5; D not resolved. The ends were cut back, 5 bases at V and 2 bases at J, with 12 bases in the middle. In germline, CDR1 is SGHTA, CDR2 FQGNSA. This CDR3 comprises 14 residues. CDR3 loop: CASSITWKQETQYF. The CDR3 DNA follows: TGTGCCAGCAGCATAACTTGGAAGCAAGAGACCCAGTACTTC.

The rearrangement joins TRBV29-1 to TRBJ1-1, with a tentative D call TRBD1 (5 bases). The CDR3 length is 12 residues. Trimming stripped 5 bases from V and 10 bases from J, with 17 bases between. Germline lookup yields CDR1 SQVTM and CDR2 ANQGSEA. This CDR3 reads CSVTNRGGRAFF. CDR3 bases: TGCAGCGTTACCAACCGGGGGGGGAGAGCTTTCTTT.

This chain joins TRBV4-3 and TRBJ1-2; D gene uncertain. CDR3 length: 17 amino acids. V lost 0 bases and J lost 6, with 20 bases in between. CDR1 and CDR2 from the germline V gene are LGHNA and YSLEER. DNA for the CDR3: TGCGCCAGCAGCCAAGATAGAGGCAGAGGCATGAACGATGGCTACACCTTC. It yields the protein CASSQDRGRGMNDGYTF.

The rearrangement links TRBV5-6 to TRBJ1-4, with TRBD1 as a possible D gene (6 bases). V gave up 5 bases and J gave up 8 bases, with 16 bases separating them. CDR1 is SGHDT and CDR2 is YYEEEE in the germline V gene. The CDR3 is 14 amino acids. CDR3 in amino acids: CASRPQGEGEKLFF. The DNA of the CDR3 is TGTGCCAGCAGACCACAGGGTGAAGGAGAAAAACTGTTTTTT.

CDR3 nucleotides: TGTGCCAGCAGACCACTCGACAGACAGACTAATGAAGCTTTCTTT. Translated, it gives CASRPLDRQTNEAFF. The chain joins TRBV6-6 to TRBJ1-1, with a weak D call TRBD1 (5 bases). V was cut by 6 bases and J by 7 bases, with 21 bases left in between. Germline lookup yields CDR1 MNHNY and CDR2 SVGAGI (reference sequence). This CDR3 has 15 residues.

For the CDR3, the DNA is TGTGCCAGCAGCCAAACCCAGTTGGTAGGGGAGAAACTGTTTTTT. Translating gives CASSQTQLVGEKLFF. V is TRBV14 and J is TRBJ1-4; TRBD1 is a possible D gene (5 bases). The germline gives CDR1 SGHDN, CDR2 FVKESK. The V end was cut by 2 bases, the J end by 11 bases, with 18 bases between. CDR3 size: 15 residues.

V is TRBV7-9 and J is TRBJ1-1; D gene unclear. V was cut by 1 base and J by 10 bases, with 10 bases left in between. CDR3 length: 12 amino acids. Germline CDR1 is SEHNR and CDR2 is FQNEAQ (reference sequence). CDR3 protein: CASSLDREGAFF. CDR3 DNA sequence: TGTGCCAGCAGCTTAGATAGGGAGGGAGCTTTCTTT.

The genes are TRBV7-9 and TRBJ1-1; D is possibly TRBD1 (5 bases). Trimming stripped 5 bases from V and 3 bases from J, with 19 bases between. The CDR3 runs to 16 residues. Per the germline V gene, CDR1 is SEHNR and CDR2 is FQNEAQ (reference sequence). The CDR3 protein is CASSPTGWRGDTEAFF. CDR3 nucleotide sequence: TGTGCCAGCAGCCCCACAGGCTGGAGAGGCGACACTGAAGCTTTCTTT. Full variable domain (outside the CDR3, taken from reference TRBV7-9 and TRBJ1-1): DTGVSQNPRHKITKRGQNVTFRCDPISEHNRLYWYRQTLGQGPEFLTYFQNEAQLEKSRLLSDRFSAERPKGSFSTLEIQRTEQGDSAMYLCASSPTGWRGDTEAFFGQGTRLTVV.

Only a few counts were recorded for this clone. This chain connects TRBV19 to TRBJ1-1; tentatively, D is TRBD1 (6 bases). Germline V CDR1 and CDR2: LNHDA, SQIVND (reference sequence). The CDR3 is 14 amino acids. V was cut by 7 bases and J by 0 bases, with 12 bases left in between. CDR3 bases: TGTGCCAGTAAGTGGACAGCCATGAACACTGAAGCTTTCTTT. Translating it yields CASKWTAMNTEAFF.

This clone came up a few times. The V call is TRBV7-2, the J call TRBJ2-1; 9 nucleotides agree with TRBD2. The CDR3 consists of 16 residues. The V gene's germline CDR1 is SGHTA and CDR2 FQGNSA. V was pared by 2 bases and J by 6 bases, with 8 bases of the junction left unmatched. This chain's CDR3 is CASSLYAGGLINEQFF. DNA for the CDR3: TGTGCCAGCAGCTTATATGCGGGGGGGCTGATCAATGAGCAGTTCTTC.

The rearrangement joins TRBV6-5 to TRBJ1-2, with D possibly matching TRBD1 (5 bases). This CDR3 comprises 13 residues. The ends were cut back, 5 bases at V and 6 bases at J, with 13 bases in the middle. Germline values: CDR1 MNHEY, CDR2 SVGAGI. Here the CDR3 DNA reads TGTGCCAGCAGTCCGATCGGGACCGATGGCTACACCTTC. Translating gives CASSPIGTDGYTF.

The table lists this clone with a count of one. V gene TRBV6-6 combines with J gene TRBJ2-1; D is unresolved. This CDR3 spans 13 amino acids. Germline CDR1 MNHNY, CDR2 SVGAGI (reference sequence). Trimming shortened V by 0 bases and J by 4 bases, and 4 bases separated the two germline ends. Here the CDR3 reads CASSYSTYNEQFF. The CDR3, as DNA: TGTGCCAGCAGTTACTCGACGTACAATGAGCAGTTCTTC.

The chain combines TRBV24-1 with TRBJ2-3; D may be TRBD1 (5 bases). The CDR3 consists of 13 residues. V shed 3 bases and J shed 5 bases, with 8 bases lying between them. Looked up from germline, CDR1 is KGHDR and CDR2 is SFDVKD. This CDR3 reads CATSDAGLDTQYF. In nucleotides, the CDR3 is TGTGCCACCAGTGATGCAGGGCTAGATACGCAGTATTTT.

V usage is TRBV27 and J usage is TRBJ1-5; 7 bases are a match to TRBD1. After removal of 5 bases from V and 7 bases from J, the junction contained 8 bases not matched to a gene. The germline CDR1 and CDR2 sequences are MNHEY and SMNVEV (reference sequence). This CDR3 has 14 amino acids. DNA of the CDR3: TGTGCCAGCAGTAGGGGGCAGAATCAGCAGCCCCAGCATTTT. This encodes CASSRGQNQQPQHF.

This rearrangement joins TRBV5-1 to TRBJ1-4; D is unresolved. Deletions cut 3 bases from V and 7 bases from J, with 7 bases between. The CDR3 is 12 amino acids. CDR1 SGHRS and CDR2 YFSETQ come from the germline V gene. The CDR3 bases are TGCGCCAGCAGCTCCGACGGTGAAAAACTGTTTTTT. This translates into CASSSDGEKLFF.

The J gene is TRBJ2-7, the V gene TRBV25-1; either TRBD1 or TRBD2 may supply D (5 bases each). This CDR3 contains 14 residues. Germline loops: CDR1 MGHDK, CDR2 SYGVNS. V gave up 8 bases and J gave up 2 bases, with 16 bases separating them. DNA of the CDR3: TGTGCCAGCGGGAGAACAGGCCTGACCTACGAGCAGTACTTC. This encodes CASGRTGLTYEQYF.

The chain recombines TRBV5-6 with TRBJ1-2; no firm D call. Per germline, CDR1 SGHDT and CDR2 YYEEEE. With 0 bases removed from V and 6 bases from J, the gap between germline ends came to 15 bases. The CDR3 spans 15 residues. CDR3 sequence (DNA): TGTGCCAGCAGCTTGGGCAGACCCCGGATGGATGGCTACACCTTC. Translation: CASSLGRPRMDGYTF.

The chain carries TRBV24-1 and TRBJ1-5, with 9 positions matching TRBD1. Losses at the gene ends were 1 base for V and 6 bases for J; bases not matched to a gene: 9. Germline loops: CDR1 KGHDR, CDR2 SFDVKD. The CDR3 consists of 17 residues. CDR3 sequence: CATSDLEDRGSGQPQHF. CDR3 coding DNA: TGTGCCACCAGTGATTTAGAGGACAGGGGTTCCGGTCAGCCCCAGCATTTT.

The chain combines TRBV6-2 or TRBV6-3 with TRBJ2-3; D possibly corresponds to TRBD2 (5 bases). V was cut by 4 bases and J by 3 bases, with 20 bases left in between. From germline, CDR1 is MNHEY and CDR2 SVGEGT. The CDR3 is 17 amino acids. The CDR3 is CASSSYLSEASTDTQYF. CDR3 nucleotide sequence: TGTGCCAGCAGTTCGTACCTTAGCGAAGCTTCGACAGATACGCAGTATTTT.

The gene calls are TRBV30 and TRBJ1-5; D perhaps matches TRBD1 (6 bases). The CDR3 is made up of 13 amino acids. Germline V gene lookup returns CDR1 GTSNPN and CDR2 SVGIG (reference sequence). With 3 bases removed from V and 5 bases from J, the gap between germline ends came to 11 bases. The DNA of the CDR3 is TGTGCCTGGAGCTCCGGACAGTATCAGCCCCAGCATTTT. Its translation: CAWSSGQYQPQHF.

The rearrangement links TRBV3-1 (or the pseudogene TRBV3-2) to TRBJ1-1, with D maybe TRBD1 (5 bases). The germline V gene encodes CDR1 LGHDT and CDR2 YNNKEL (reference sequence). The CDR3 is made up of 15 amino acids. With 4 bases removed from V and 0 bases from J, the gap between germline ends came to 12 bases. CDR3 amino acids: CASSRSRGVNTEAFF. The CDR3 DNA is TGTGCCAGCAGCCGATCGAGGGGAGTGAACACTGAAGCTTTCTTT.

This clone was detected only a few times. The CDR3 DNA sequence: TGCGCCAGCAGCCAGGGGGATGAGCAGTTCTTC. It is translated as CASSQGDEQFF. The chain employs TRBV5-1 and TRBJ2-1, with TRBD1 matching over 7 bases. J gave up 8 bases and V 4 bases, and 0 bases lay outside the gene matches. The CDR3 contains 11 residues. Germline lookup yields CDR1 SGHRS and CDR2 YFSETQ.

The V call is TRBV24-1, the J call TRBJ1-5, with 10 bases aligning to TRBD1. Trimming took 4 bases from V and 7 from J; bases not matched to a gene: 9. The CDR3 runs 16 residues. Germline CDR1 is KGHDR and CDR2 is SFDVKD. The chain's CDR3 is CATSEPGTGEGQPQHF. In DNA, the CDR3 is TGTGCCACCAGTGAACCAGGGACAGGGGAAGGGCAGCCCCAGCATTTT.

In its sample, this clone was seen once. The genes are TRBV2 and TRBJ2-3; TRBD2 agrees at 13 bases. CDR3 length equals 20 residues. The ends lost 3 bases at V and 2 bases at J; junction bases unmatched: 14. Germline-derived CDR1 and CDR2 are SNHLY and FYNNEI. In DNA, the CDR3 is TGTGCCAGCAGTGAGCCGGGACTAGCGGGGCCTCATACCTCCACAGATACGCAGTATTTT. Protein sequence: CASSEPGLAGPHTSTDTQYF.

This chain connects TRBV10-3 to TRBJ2-7, with 9 bases matching TRBD1. The CDR3 sequence is 15 residues long. J gave up 6 bases and V 7 bases, and 13 bases lay outside the gene matches. Germline V gene lookup returns CDR1 ENHRY and CDR2 SYGVKD. This chain's CDR3 is CAITSDRGEVGEQYF. CDR3 DNA sequence: TGTGCCATCACTTCCGACAGGGGGGAAGTGGGCGAGCAGTACTTC.

J is TRBJ1-1 and V is TRBV24-1; tentative D call: TRBD1 (6 bases). The CDR3 contains 15 residues. Trimming removed 2 bases at V and 4 bases at J, with 13 bases between. CDR1 and CDR2 (germline): KGHDR, SFDVKD. CDR3 nucleotides: TGTGCCACCAGTGATTCTACCCAGGGGTCCACTGAAGCTTTCTTT. Encoded protein: CATSDSTQGSTEAFF.

This chain joins TRBV12-3 or TRBV12-4 and TRBJ1-4; D gene unclear. The ends were cut back, 6 bases at V and 6 bases at J, with 8 bases in the middle. The CDR3 totals 12 residues. This CDR3 is CASRGSHEKLFF. The CDR3 DNA sequence: TGTGCCAGCAGGGGCAGTCATGAAAAACTGTTTTTT.

The chain couples TRBV29-1 to TRBJ1-1, with D tentatively TRBD1 (5 bases). This CDR3 comprises 11 residues. Germline CDR1 and CDR2: SQVTM and ANQGSEA. Trimming removed 2 bases at V and 7 bases at J, with 8 bases between. CDR3 bases: TGCAGCGTTGAAAGGGGTATTGAAGCTTTCTTT. Amino acid sequence: CSVERGIEAFF.

V usage is TRBV19 and J usage is TRBJ2-1, with D possibly being TRBD2 (5 bases). With 1 base removed from V and 5 bases from J, the gap between germline ends came to 9 bases. The germline gives CDR1 LNHDA, CDR2 SQIVND (reference sequence). The CDR3 consists of 14 residues. This CDR3 is CASSIVQADNEQFF. For the CDR3, the DNA is TGTGCCAGTAGTATAGTACAAGCGGACAATGAGCAGTTCTTC.

The chain joins TRBV21-1 to TRBJ2-7; the table assigns TRBD1, which was not confirmed against the DNA. TRBV21-1 is designated a pseudogene. The CDR3 extends over 15 amino acids. The CDR3 loop is CASSKARDSSYEQYF. Here the CDR3 DNA reads TGTGCCAGCAGCAAAGCAAGGGACAGCTCCTACGAGCAGTACTTC.